The sequence of this T cell receptor (beta chain) was determined in a study of cytomegalovirus exposure and HLA in healthy donors. V lost 7 bases, J lost 7 bases, and 14 bases lay in between. The CDR3 loop spans 13 amino acids. Looked up from germline, CDR1 is WSHSY and CDR2 is SAAADI. A remark on this clone: The target antigen is unknown.

Study findings and constraints: As immune exposure information, only CMV serostatus was available.

Use of 60 Vbeta and 13 Jbeta primers characterized the PCR. The method was immunoSEQ multiplex PCR; TCRdb's version includes in-frame clones alone and lacks a portion of them. Seen here are roughly 100,000 clones, roughly 80% observed once, and the top ten hold roughly 8.6%. The source of this sequence is a woman aged 40 to 50 in good health and CMV-seropositive. Sequencing used PBMCs. V is TRBV10-2 and J is TRBJ2-1; D may be TRBD2 (5 bases). CDR3 in amino acids: CASKRGAENEQFF. The CDR3 DNA is TGCGCCAGCAAAAGAGGAGCGGAGAATGAGCAGTTCTTC.